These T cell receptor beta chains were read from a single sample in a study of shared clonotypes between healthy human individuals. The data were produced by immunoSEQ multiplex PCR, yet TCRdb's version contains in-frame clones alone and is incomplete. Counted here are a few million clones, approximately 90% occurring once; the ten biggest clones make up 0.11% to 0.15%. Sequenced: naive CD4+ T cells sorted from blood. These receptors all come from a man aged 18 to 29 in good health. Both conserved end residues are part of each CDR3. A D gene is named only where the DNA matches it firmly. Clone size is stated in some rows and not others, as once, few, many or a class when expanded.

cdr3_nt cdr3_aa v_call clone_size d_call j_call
TGTGCCACCAGCAGAGATCTTCTAGCGGGAGGGCCGAAGAACGAGCAGTACTTC CATSRDLLAGGPKNEQYF TRBV15 few TRBD2 TRBJ2-7
TGTGCCAGCAGCTTATCGTCCCTAGCGGGAGCTAATGAGCAGTTCTTC CASSLSSLAGANEQFF TRBV7-2 - TRBD2 TRBJ2-1
TGTGCCAGCAGCCCAGGATATGAGACCCAGTACTTC CASSPGYETQYF TRBV14 - - TRBJ2-5
TGTGCCTGGCAGGAATTTAACACCGGGGAGCTGTTTTTT CAWQEFNTGELFF TRBV30 once - TRBJ2-2
TGTGCCAGCAGTGCCGCAGGCGGCTCCTACGAGCAGTACTTC CASSAAGGSYEQYF TRBV2 - - TRBJ2-7
TGTGCCATCAGTGAGACAGGGGCCAGCACAGATACGCAGTATTTT CAISETGASTDTQYF TRBV10-3 - TRBD1 TRBJ2-3
TGTGCCAGTAGCCCGGACAGAAACTATGGCTACACCTTC CASSPDRNYGYTF TRBV19 - - TRBJ1-2
TGTGCCAGCAGCCCCGGGGGCCCCGGCGAAAACATTCAGTACTTC CASSPGGPGENIQYF TRBV11-3 - - TRBJ2-4
TGTGCCAGCAGTACTATCCAGAAGGGTCAGCATTTT CASSTIQKGQHF TRBV28 - - TRBJ1-5
TGTGCCAGCTCACCAGACAGGGTCTACGAGCAGTACTTC CASSPDRVYEQYF TRBV18 - TRBD1 TRBJ2-7
TGTGCCAGCTCGAGGGACAGGGGTTCGGACACTGAAGCTTTCTTT CASSRDRGSDTEAFF TRBV18 - TRBD1 TRBJ1-1
TGCGCCAGCAGCCAAGGAGGGAATAAGGACAATGAGCAGTTCTTC CASSQGGNKDNEQFF TRBV4-3 - - TRBJ2-1
TGTGCCAGCAGCTTATGGTCCTTAGACAATGAGCAGTTCTTC CASSLWSLDNEQFF TRBV13 - - TRBJ2-1
TGTGCCAGTAGTATTACGGCTAATCAGCCCCAGCATTTT CASSITANQPQHF TRBV19 - - TRBJ1-5
TGTGCCAGCAGCCAAGAGGAAGGCCGAGGTGAAAAACTGTTTTTT CASSQEEGRGEKLFF TRBV4-2 - - TRBJ1-4
TGTGCCAGCAGCCAAGCACGGCTAGCGGGGGGGTCGTACAATGAGCAGTTCTTC CASSQARLAGGSYNEQFF TRBV4-2 - TRBD2 TRBJ2-1
TGTGCCAGCAGCTTGATGGCCAGCTACGAGCAGTACTTC CASSLMASYEQYF TRBV5-4 once - TRBJ2-7
TGTGCCAGCAGCCCGGACAGGGGGACAGATACGCAGTATTTT CASSPDRGTDTQYF TRBV5-6 - TRBD1 TRBJ2-3
TGTGCCAGCAGTTACGAGGGACAGGCTAATACCTACGAGCAGTACTTC CASSYEGQANTYEQYF TRBV6-5 - TRBD1 TRBJ2-7
TGTGCCAGCAGTCTTGAGAACACTGAAGCTTTCTTT CASSLENTEAFF TRBV2 - - TRBJ1-1
TGTGCCAGCAGCGCAGACCAAGAGACCCAGTACTTC CASSADQETQYF TRBV7-2 - - TRBJ2-5
TGTGCCAGCAGCTTAGACCTAGGCGCCTACGAGCAGTACTTC CASSLDLGAYEQYF TRBV11-2 - - TRBJ2-7
TGCGCCAGCAGCCCGGGTGGCAGATTTTGGTTCTTC CASSPGGRFWFF TRBV5-1 - - TRBJ2-1
TGTGCCAGCAGCTTGGGGGGCCACGAGCAGTACTTC CASSLGGHEQYF TRBV7-6 - - TRBJ2-7
TGTGCCATCAGTAGGGACCTCCCCTCAGATACGCAGTATTTT CAISRDLPSDTQYF TRBV10-3 - - TRBJ2-3
TGTGCCAGCAGCTTAGGCAGGGGACGGGTGGCTTTCTTT CASSLGRGRVAFF TRBV7-2 - - TRBJ1-1
TGCAGCGTTACCCGTGACAGGGGGGTCTACGAGCAGTACTTC CSVTRDRGVYEQYF TRBV29-1 - TRBD1 TRBJ2-7
TGTGCCAGCAGCTTGGGGACGATGGCCAAAAACATTCAGTACTTC CASSLGTMAKNIQYF TRBV5-4 - - TRBJ2-4
TGTGCCTGGACTGGGGGCCACCCCTACGAGCAGTACTTC CAWTGGHPYEQYF TRBV30 - - TRBJ2-7
TGTGCCAGCAGCTATACAGGGACTGGAAACACCATATATTTT CASSYTGTGNTIYF TRBV2 - - TRBJ1-3
TGTGCCAGCAGCCGGGAGGGGAGCGTGAGTGGTTCACCCCTCCACTTT CASSREGSVSGSPLHF TRBV7-2 - - TRBJ1-6